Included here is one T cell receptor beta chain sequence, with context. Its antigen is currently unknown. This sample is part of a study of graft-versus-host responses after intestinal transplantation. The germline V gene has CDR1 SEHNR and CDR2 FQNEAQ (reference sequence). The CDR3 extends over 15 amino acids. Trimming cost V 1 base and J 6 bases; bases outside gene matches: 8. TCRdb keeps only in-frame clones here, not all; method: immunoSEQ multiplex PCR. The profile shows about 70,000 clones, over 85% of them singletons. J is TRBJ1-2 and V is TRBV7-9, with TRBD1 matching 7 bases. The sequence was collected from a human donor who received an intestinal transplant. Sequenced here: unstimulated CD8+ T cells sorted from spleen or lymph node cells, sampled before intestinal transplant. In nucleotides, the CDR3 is TGTGCCAGCAGCTTAGGACAGGGTGGAGGTAATGGCTACACCTTC. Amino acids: CASSLGQGGGNGYTF.